Listed below are T cell receptor beta chains from one sample, sequenced in a study of identical twins. TCRdb recomputed calls from the 5' RACE reads with MiXCR, one row per CDR3 protein. The table includes some 200,000 distinct CDR3 sequences, about 7.5% detected once. The data also belong to a second study, concerning yellow fever vaccine responses in identical twins.

Sequencing was done on a sample of memory (CD45RO+) T cells sorted from blood. The receptors derive from a woman aged 18-29 years in good health. CDR3s include the opening cysteine and the closing phenylalanine or tryptophan. D genes are given only for firm matches. Size is omitted from some rows. Given values are once, few, many or a class for expanded clones.

j_call clone_size d_call v_call cdr3_aa cdr3_nt
TRBJ2-2 - TRBD2 TRBV12-3/TRBV12-4 CASRGRSGGTGELFF TGTGCCAGCAGGGGTCGTAGCGGGGGGACCGGGGAGCTGTTTTTT
TRBJ2-5 many TRBD1 TRBV5-1 CASSRRDRGQETQYF TGCGCCAGCAGCAGGAGGGACAGGGGGCAAGAGACCCAGTACTTC
TRBJ2-7 - TRBD1 TRBV11-2 CASSLRDRDRWQGAYEQYF TGTGCCAGCAGCTTAAGAGACCGGGACAGGTGGCAAGGGGCCTACGAGCAGTACTTC
TRBJ1-2 - - TRBV7-6 CASSLTDRTYGYTF TGTGCCAGCAGTTTAACAGACAGAACTTATGGCTACACCTTC
TRBJ2-4 few TRBD1 TRBV3-1 CASSFTGTGAIQYF TGTGCCAGCAGCTTTACCGGGACAGGGGCCATTCAGTACTTC
TRBJ2-3 many - TRBV7-2 CASSLYTPTDTQYF TGTGCCAGCAGCTTATATACGCCCACAGATACGCAGTATTTT
TRBJ2-1 many TRBD2 TRBV7-2 CASSLASGSTSYNEQFF TGTGCCAGCAGCTTAGCTAGCGGGAGCACCTCCTACAATGAGCAGTTCTTC
TRBJ1-2 - TRBD1 TRBV11-2 CASSNPGTGGGYTF TGTGCCAGCAGCAATCCCGGGACAGGGGGCGGCTACACCTTC
TRBJ1-5 few - TRBV5-6 CASSFLKNSNQPQHF TGTGCCAGCAGCTTCTTGAAAAATAGCAATCAGCCCCAGCATTTT
TRBJ2-3 few TRBD1 TRBV5-1 CASSPGQGARTDTQYF TGCGCCAGCAGCCCGGGACAGGGGGCCCGCACAGATACGCAGTATTTT
TRBJ2-7 few - TRBV12-3/TRBV12-4 CASSPKGGLTYEQYF TGTGCCAGCAGCCCAAAAGGGGGTCTAACCTACGAGCAGTACTTC
TRBJ2-7 many - TRBV5-1 CASSQDASSYEQYF TGCGCCAGCAGCCAGGACGCGAGCTCCTACGAGCAGTACTTC
TRBJ2-5 - - TRBV7-7 CAGSSHPKGGGETQYF TGTGCTGGCAGCTCACACCCCAAAGGTGGAGGAGAGACCCAGTACTTC
TRBJ1-1 few - TRBV10-3 CAISEPGTQHTEAFF TGTGCCATCAGTGAGCCGGGGACCCAACACACTGAAGCTTTCTTT
TRBJ2-3 - - TRBV20-1 CSAGPGRDTQYF TGCAGTGCTGGGCCCGGCCGAGATACGCAGTATTTT
TRBJ2-7 many - TRBV7-2 CASSLSPLYEQYF TGTGCCAGCAGCCTATCCCCCCTTTACGAGCAGTACTTC
TRBJ2-2 many - TRBV12-3/TRBV12-4 CASSPGPKRFTGELFF TGTGCCAGCAGCCCGGGCCCAAAAAGATTCACCGGGGAGCTGTTTTTT
TRBJ2-1 few TRBD2 TRBV7-2 CASSWEREGSNEQFF TGTGCCAGCAGCTGGGAGCGGGAGGGTAGCAATGAGCAGTTCTTC
TRBJ1-5 - - TRBV20-1 CSLIRWGPDDDQPQHF TGCAGTCTCATTCGGTGGGGGCCTGACGATGATCAGCCCCAGCATTTT
TRBJ2-5 - TRBD2 TRBV29-1 CSVEAGGLETQYF TGCAGCGTTGAGGCGGGGGGGCTTGAGACCCAGTACTTC
TRBJ2-6 - - TRBV18 CASSPTGPGNGTFSSGANVLTF TGTGCCAGCTCACCAACGGGGCCCGGAAACGGGACATTCAGCTCTGGGGCCAACGTCCTGACTTTC
TRBJ2-7 many - TRBV12-3/TRBV12-4 CASSQRVGFSYEQYF TGTGCCAGCAGTCAACGTGTAGGGTTCTCCTACGAGCAGTACTTC
TRBJ2-3 few TRBD2 TRBV2 CASSEGLAGVKDTQYF TGTGCCAGCAGTGAAGGACTAGCGGGAGTAAAAGATACGCAGTATTTT
TRBJ2-1 - TRBD1 TRBV5-1 CASSSGTVYNEQFF TGCGCCAGCAGCTCCGGGACAGTATACAATGAGCAGTTCTTC
TRBJ2-4 - TRBD1 TRBV20-1 CSASDRGSTYQYF TGCAGTGCTAGCGACAGGGGGTCCACCTATCAGTACTTC
TRBJ2-5 many TRBD1 TRBV7-9 CASSLTGDWETQYF TGTGCCAGCAGCTTAACAGGGGATTGGGAGACCCAGTACTTC
TRBJ2-3 many - TRBV7-3 CASSSTSPTQYF TGTGCCAGCAGCTCGACATCTCCTACGCAGTATTTT
TRBJ2-1 many TRBD1 TRBV4-2 CASSPHRGYAYEQFF TGTGCCAGCAGCCCCCACAGGGGGTACGCCTATGAGCAGTTCTTC
TRBJ2-1 many TRBD1 TRBV2 CASSSGTGLYNEQFF TGTGCCAGCAGTTCCGGGACAGGACTCTACAATGAGCAGTTCTTC
TRBJ1-4 many TRBD1 TRBV7-2 CASGDSNEKLFF TGTGCCAGCGGGGACAGTAATGAAAAACTGTTTTTT
TRBJ1-2 few - TRBV9 CASSVGSVAAVDGYTF TGTGCCAGCAGCGTAGGATCGGTAGCGGCGGTAGATGGCTACACCTTC
TRBJ2-5 many - TRBV3-1 CASSQAGARETQYF TGTGCCAGCAGCCAAGCAGGGGCCAGGGAGACCCAGTACTTC
TRBJ1-1 - - TRBV30 CAWNNPGTDKAFF TGTGCCTGGAACAATCCGGGAACAGATAAAGCTTTCTTT
TRBJ2-2 - - TRBV10-2 CASGQMRITGELFF TGCGCCAGCGGACAGATGCGGATCACCGGGGAGCTGTTTTTT
TRBJ2-5 few - TRBV7-9 CASSLGEGWEETQYF TGTGCCAGCAGCTTAGGAGAGGGTTGGGAAGAGACCCAGTACTTC
TRBJ2-2 few TRBD1 TRBV19 CASSIVGRGPGELFF TGTGCCAGTAGTATAGTTGGCAGGGGGCCCGGGGAGCTGTTTTTT
TRBJ2-1 - TRBD2 TRBV6-2/TRBV6-3 CASSYLAGNYNEQFF TGTGCCAGCAGTTATTTAGCGGGCAACTACAATGAGCAGTTCTTC
TRBJ2-7 - - TRBV20-1 CSARTRQAYEQYF TGCAGTGCTAGAACAAGACAGGCTTACGAGCAGTACTTC
TRBJ1-6 many TRBD1 TRBV15 CATSRDRDRVSPLHF TGTGCCACCAGCAGGGACCGGGACAGGGTTTCACCCCTCCACTTT
TRBJ1-2 many - TRBV6-1 CASSPTSDTRYGYTF TGTGCCAGCAGTCCCACCTCCGACACCCGCTATGGCTACACCTTC
TRBJ2-7 few - TRBV4-1 CASSQDGRKTYEQYF TGCGCCAGCAGCCAAGACGGCAGAAAAACCTACGAGCAGTACTTC
TRBJ2-1 - - TRBV6-5 CASSYMGLTNEQFF TGTGCCAGCAGTTACATGGGACTGACCAATGAGCAGTTCTTC
TRBJ2-5 few - TRBV5-1 CASSGPGLGGETQYF TGCGCCAGCAGCGGACCGGGCCTCGGAGGGGAGACCCAGTACTTC
TRBJ1-1 few - TRBV20-1 CNGKRDTEAFF TGCAACGGAAAGAGAGACACTGAAGCTTTCTTT
TRBJ2-1 - - TRBV20-1 CSARVLAVSYNEQFF TGCAGTGCTAGAGTATTGGCGGTGTCCTACAATGAGCAGTTCTTC
TRBJ1-5 - TRBD1 TRBV12-3/TRBV12-4 CASSTRTGAGNQPQHF TGTGCCAGCAGTACCCGGACAGGGGCAGGCAATCAGCCCCAGCATTTT
TRBJ2-3 few TRBD1 TRBV5-6 CASSFTGANTDTQYF TGTGCCAGCAGCTTTACAGGGGCGAACACAGATACGCAGTATTTT
TRBJ2-7 many TRBD1 TRBV7-8 CASSLKTGWQGAYEQYF TGTGCCAGCAGCTTAAAGACAGGATGGCAGGGGGCCTACGAGCAGTACTTC
TRBJ2-5 many - TRBV28 CASRPGGELVTQETQYF TGTGCCAGCAGGCCCGGTGGTGAGCTAGTGACACAAGAGACCCAGTACTTC
TRBJ2-3 many TRBD2 TRBV11-2 CASSFNPREGNTDTQYF TGTGCCAGCAGCTTTAACCCGCGGGAGGGTAATACAGATACGCAGTATTTT